This TCR beta chain was captured in a study of cytomegalovirus exposure and HLA in healthy donors. Study conclusions and caveats: CMV serostatus was the only immune exposure information that was available. Rare sequences made up most TCRs, while some public TCRs were found in many donors.

Use of 60 Vbeta and 13 Jbeta primers characterized the PCR. Method: immunoSEQ multiplex PCR; TCRdb's copy keeps in-frame clones and lacks some. Of about 150,000 clones in the sample, about 61% were seen once. Whereas donors were nominally healthy upon sampling, unrecorded immune exposures were probable. Concerning this clone itself: No antigen is known for it.

This TCR was sampled from a woman in her thirties or forties in good health and CMV-seronegative. Input material: PBMCs.

The chain's CDR3 is CAWSVRQETQYF. Here the CDR3 DNA reads TGTGCCTGGAGTGTACGGCAAGAGACCCAGTACTTC. This chain joins TRBV30 and TRBJ2-5; D unclear. With 0 bases removed from V and 2 bases from J, the gap between germline ends came to 4 bases. CDR3 length: 12 amino acids. Germline CDR1 and CDR2: GTSNPN and SVGIG (reference sequence).